This passage covers 21 T cell receptor beta chains from one sample sequenced in a study of tumor-infiltrating lymphocytes in localized non-small cell lung cancer. Measured with immunoSEQ multiplex PCR; TCRdb has only the in-frame clones, and not every one. The sample consists of around 8,900 clones, about 78% of them appearing once. The sequenced sample consisted of lung tumor tissue. Receptor source: a human donor with non-small cell lung cancer.

The CDR3 loop is CASSRDSYNEQFF. The DNA for the CDR3 is TGTGCCAGCAGCCGGGACAGCTACAATGAGCAGTTCTTC. This sequence joins TRBV6-6 and TRBJ2-1, with TRBD1 matching 7 bases. This CDR3 has 13 amino acids. The germline CDR1 and CDR2 sequences are MNHNY and SVGAGI (reference sequence). Trimming removed 6 bases from V and 3 bases from J; junction bases left unmatched: 2.

The chain employs TRBV29-1 and TRBJ1-1; the D gene is possibly TRBD1 (6 bases). V was cut by 8 bases and J by 2 bases, with 18 bases left in between. Germline lookup yields CDR1 SQVTM and CDR2 ANQGSEA. The CDR3 runs 14 residues. Here the CDR3 reads CSLKAGESNTEAFF. Written as DNA, the CDR3 is TGCAGCCTCAAGGCAGGGGAGAGTAACACTGAAGCTTTCTTT.

This chain links TRBV29-1 with TRBJ2-3; 9 bases map to TRBD1. Germline CDR1 reads SQVTM; CDR2 reads ANQGSEA. V lost 7 bases, J lost 0 bases, and 5 bases stayed unmatched. This CDR3 is 14 amino acids long. The CDR3 nucleotides read TGCAGCGGCCACAGGGGGCGCAGCACAGATACGCAGTATTTT. This gives the protein CSGHRGRSTDTQYF.

This chain links TRBV11-2 with TRBJ1-1; D gene ambiguous. V lost 5 bases and J lost 10, with 17 bases in between. This CDR3 has 13 amino acids. Germline assignment: CDR1 SGHAT and CDR2 FQNNGV. The CDR3 sequence: CASSPGVDPGAFF. The CDR3 DNA is TGTGCCAGCAGCCCCGGGGTGGACCCCGGAGCTTTCTTT.

V gene TRBV15 combines with J gene TRBJ2-5; a possible D gene is TRBD2 (7 bases). With 5 bases removed from V and 1 base from J, the gap between germline ends came to 11 bases. This CDR3 is built from 14 residues. Germline CDR1 reads LNHNV; CDR2 reads YYDKDF (reference sequence). The CDR3 region is CATSLGGAQETQYF. Written as DNA, the CDR3 is TGTGCCACCAGCCTGGGGGGGGCCCAAGAGACCCAGTACTTC.

This clone appeared a few times. V and J are TRBV29-1 and TRBJ1-1, with D unresolved. V was cut by 3 bases and J by 4 bases, with 12 bases left in between. In germline, CDR1 is SQVTM, CDR2 ANQGSEA. The length of the CDR3 is 13 residues. The CDR3 DNA is TGCAGCGTTGATGGGGTCACGGTCACTGAAGCTTTCTTT. This sequence encodes CSVDGVTVTEAFF.

V is TRBV7-2 and J is TRBJ2-7; D is unclear. From germline, CDR1 is SGHTA and CDR2 FQGNSA. With 3 bases removed from V and 2 bases from J, the gap between germline ends came to 8 bases. This CDR3 contains 13 residues. This CDR3 reads CASSLLTTYEQYF. Written as DNA, the CDR3 is TGTGCCAGCAGCTTGCTCACCACCTACGAGCAGTACTTC.

The chain joins TRBV6-1 to TRBJ1-1; D unclear. The CDR3 spans 16 residues. The germline gives CDR1 MNHNS, CDR2 SASEGT. V lost 4 bases, J lost 0 bases, and 15 bases lay in between. The CDR3 bases are TGTGCCAGCAGTGTCGTGGCGGCTCCTTTGAACACTGAAGCTTTCTTT. Its translation is CASSVVAAPLNTEAFF.

CDR3 DNA sequence: TGTGCCAGCAGCTCCAGACAGGGAAATACTTACGGCTACACCTTC. The encoded protein is CASSSRQGNTYGYTF. The chain joins TRBV11-2 to TRBJ1-2; 7 bases line up with TRBD1. Germline V gene data show CDR1 as SGHAT and CDR2 as FQNNGV. The CDR3 is made up of 15 amino acids. The trim removed 4 bases at V and 8 bases at J, leaving 13 bases unmatched.

The chain joins TRBV5-4 to TRBJ2-7; tentatively, D is TRBD1 (6 bases). Trimming pared 1 base from V and 1 base from J, leaving 9 bases between. CDR1 is SGHNT, CDR2 YYREEE, per germline (reference sequence). The CDR3 consists of 14 residues. CDR3 DNA: TGTGCCAGCAGCTTGACAGGGACGTCCTACGAGCAGTACTTC. It specifies CASSLTGTSYEQYF.

The V call is TRBV7-3, the J call TRBJ2-7; D may be TRBD2 (6 bases). The CDR3 has 14 residues. CDR1 is SGHTA, CDR2 FQGTGA, per germline. Trimming took off 4 bases at V and 7 bases at J, with 17 bases between the two ends. CDR3 sequence (DNA): TGTGCCAGCAGCTACGGTGGAGGGCACGAAGAGCAGTACTTC. It yields the protein CASSYGGGHEEQYF.

The V gene is TRBV28, the J gene TRBJ2-2; TRBD2 matches 15 bases. CDR1 MDHEN and CDR2 SYDVKM come from the germline V gene. Unmatched junction bases numbered 4, after V lost 2 bases and J lost 6 bases. The CDR3 is made up of 17 amino acids. The CDR3 region has the DNA TGTGCCAGCAGTTTACCTGGACTAGCGGGAGGGTCCGGGGAGCTGTTTTTT. It codes for CASSLPGLAGGSGELFF.

The chain carries TRBV4-2 and TRBJ2-3; D not certain. The germline V and J ends were trimmed by 5 bases and 2 bases, with 14 bases remaining between them. There are 15 residues in the CDR3. The germline V gene encodes CDR1 LGHNA and CDR2 YNFKEQ. CDR3 sequence (DNA): TGTGCCAGCAGCTTGGTCCCAGCCTACACAGATACGCAGTATTTT. This codes for CASSLVPAYTDTQYF.

The chain recombines TRBV5-1 with TRBJ1-2; 10 nucleotides agree with TRBD1. The CDR3 has 15 residues. From germline, CDR1 is SGHRS and CDR2 YFSETQ. The V segment lost 0 bases and the J segment 8 bases; nucleotides outside the gene matches: 7. CDR3 coding DNA: TGCGCCAGCAGCTTGGTGACAGGGGGCTTTGGGGGCTACACCTTC. This sequence encodes CASSLVTGGFGGYTF.

V gene TRBV30 combines with J gene TRBJ1-4; D perhaps matches TRBD1 (6 bases). The germline CDR1 and CDR2 sequences are GTSNPN and SVGIG (reference sequence). The CDR3 loop spans 13 amino acids. Trimming took 4 bases from V and 10 from J, leaving 16 bases between them. This chain's CDR3 is CAWMGGPRGKLFF. Here the CDR3 DNA reads TGTGCCTGGATGGGGGGGCCTCGTGGAAAACTGTTTTTT.

This rearrangement joins TRBV4-1 to TRBJ1-4; TRBD1 matches 8 bases. Germline V CDR1 and CDR2: MGHRA, YSYEKL. V trimming: 1 base; J trimming: 5 bases; junction bases outside the gene matches: 3. There are 15 residues in the CDR3. The CDR3 loop is CASSQVGQGNEKLFF. The CDR3 bases are TGCGCCAGCAGCCAAGTCGGACAGGGAAATGAAAAACTGTTTTTT.

The chain has TRBV18 and TRBJ2-3; D ambiguous. The germline gives CDR1 KGHSH, CDR2 LQKENI. V was trimmed by 6 bases and J by 3 bases, leaving 10 bases between them. The CDR3 sequence is 13 residues long. CDR3 region: CASSPMGTDTQYF. Written as DNA, the CDR3 is TGTGCCAGCTCTCCGATGGGGACAGATACGCAGTATTTT.

The CDR3 coding sequence is TGTGCCATCCAGGGGAGCGGGAACACTGAAGCTTTCTTT. It specifies CAIQGSGNTEAFF. V usage is TRBV6-6 and J usage is TRBJ1-1, with a possible D match to TRBD1 (6 bases). CDR1 MNHNY and CDR2 SVGAGI come from the germline V gene (reference sequence). The ends were cut back, 10 bases at V and 1 base at J, with 13 bases in the middle. The CDR3 loop spans 13 amino acids.

By share, this clone counts as medium-sized (0.01 to 0.1%). The chain joins TRBV28 to TRBJ2-5; D is tentatively TRBD1 or TRBD2 (6 bases each). Germline V gene lookup returns CDR1 MDHEN and CDR2 SYDVKM. There are 14 residues in the CDR3. The ends were cut back, 7 bases at V and 4 bases at J, with 16 bases in the middle. The CDR3 coding sequence is TGTGCCAGCATGGTAGGGGGGCGAGGAGAGACCCAGTACTTC. Protein sequence: CASMVGGRGETQYF.

This clone occurred a few times. The V gene is TRBV11-3, the J gene TRBJ1-4, with 9 bases matching TRBD1. CDR3 length: 14 residues. The junction had 4 bases not matched to a gene; V was cut back by 2 bases and J by 9 bases. Germline CDR1 is SGHNT and CDR2 is YENEEA. The CDR3 region has the DNA TGTGCCAGCAGCTTAAGAGGGACAGGGAAAAAACTGTTTTTT. Translated, it gives CASSLRGTGKKLFF.

The chain is built from TRBV30 and TRBJ2-2; the D gene is possibly TRBD2 (6 bases). Trimming left V 1 base short and J 6 bases short, with 9 bases between. Per the germline V gene, CDR1 is GTSNPN and CDR2 is SVGIG (reference sequence). The CDR3 loop spans 13 amino acids. This CDR3 reads CAWSAGTAGELFF. CDR3 nucleotides: TGTGCCTGGAGTGCTGGGACTGCCGGGGAGCTGTTTTTT.